This T cell receptor beta chain stems from a study of T cells in Graves' hyperthyroidism and ophthalmopathy. Study-wide results and caveats: Using 13 V-J features, a model discriminated ophthalmopathy from stable hyperthyroidism.

On this clonotype: Antigen specificity is unknown.

Authors of the study amplified TCR beta CDR3 regions from RNA transcripts. A first-round RT-PCR of the TCR CDR3 used the HTBI primer set. TCRdb processed the multiplex PCR reads anew with MiXCR; each CDR3 protein has one entry. The sample has hundreds of thousands of distinct CDR3 sequences; 15% to 18% are singletons. The germline CDR1 and CDR2 sequences are LNHNV and YYDKDF (reference sequence). The CDR3 is 17 residues long. Trimming pared 1 base from V and 3 bases from J, leaving 19 bases between. The sequenced sample consisted of blood. V usage is TRBV15 and J usage is TRBJ2-7; D is uncertain. The receptor was isolated from a woman under 30 with Graves' hyperthyroidism. The CDR3 sequence: CATSRVRALSIGYEQYF. The DNA of the CDR3 is TGTGCCACCAGCAGAGTTCGTGCCCTTTCAATAGGCTACGAGCAGTACTTC.